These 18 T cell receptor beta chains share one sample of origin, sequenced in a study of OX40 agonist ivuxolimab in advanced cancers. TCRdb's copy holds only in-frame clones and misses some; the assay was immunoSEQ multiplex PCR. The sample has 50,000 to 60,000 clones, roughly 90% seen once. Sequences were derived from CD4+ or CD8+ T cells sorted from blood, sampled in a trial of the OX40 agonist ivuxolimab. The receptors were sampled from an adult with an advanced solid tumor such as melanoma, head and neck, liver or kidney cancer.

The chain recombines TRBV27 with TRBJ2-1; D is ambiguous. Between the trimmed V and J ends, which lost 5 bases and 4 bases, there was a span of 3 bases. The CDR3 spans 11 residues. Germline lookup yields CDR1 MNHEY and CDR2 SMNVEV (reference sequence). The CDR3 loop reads CASSVYNEQFF. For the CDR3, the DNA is TGTGCCAGCAGTGTTTACAATGAGCAGTTCTTC.

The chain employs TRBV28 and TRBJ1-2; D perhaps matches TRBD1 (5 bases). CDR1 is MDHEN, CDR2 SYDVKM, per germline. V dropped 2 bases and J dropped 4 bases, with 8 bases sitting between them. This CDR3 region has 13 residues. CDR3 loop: CASSLRDPYGYTF. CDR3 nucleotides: TGTGCCAGCAGTTTAAGGGACCCCTATGGCTACACCTTC.

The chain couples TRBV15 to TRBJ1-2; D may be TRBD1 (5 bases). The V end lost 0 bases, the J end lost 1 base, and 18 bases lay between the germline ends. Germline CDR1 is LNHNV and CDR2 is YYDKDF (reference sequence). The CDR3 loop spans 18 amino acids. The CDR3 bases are TGTGCCACCAGCAGAGACAACGTCGACAGCTATGTTAACTATGGCTACACCTTC. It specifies CATSRDNVDSYVNYGYTF.

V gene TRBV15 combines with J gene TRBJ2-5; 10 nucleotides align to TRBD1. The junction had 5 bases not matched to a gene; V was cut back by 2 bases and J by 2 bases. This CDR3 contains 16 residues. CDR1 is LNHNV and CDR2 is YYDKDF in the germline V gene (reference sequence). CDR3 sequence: CATSRYPDRGQETQYF. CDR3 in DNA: TGTGCCACCAGCAGATACCCGGACAGGGGGCAAGAGACCCAGTACTTC. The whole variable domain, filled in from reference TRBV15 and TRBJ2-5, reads DAMVIQNPRYQVTQFGKPVTLSCSQTLNHNVMYWYQQKSSQAPKLLFHYYDKDFNNEADTPDNFQSRRPNTSFCFLDIRSPGLGDTAMYLCATSRYPDRGQETQYFGPGTRLLVL.

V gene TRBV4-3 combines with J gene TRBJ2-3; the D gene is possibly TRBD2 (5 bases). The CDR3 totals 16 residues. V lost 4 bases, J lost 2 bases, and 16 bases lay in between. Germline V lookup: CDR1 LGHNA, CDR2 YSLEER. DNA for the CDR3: TGCGCCAGCAGCCTCGAAGCGGAGCCACCCACAGATACGCAGTATTTT. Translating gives CASSLEAEPPTDTQYF.

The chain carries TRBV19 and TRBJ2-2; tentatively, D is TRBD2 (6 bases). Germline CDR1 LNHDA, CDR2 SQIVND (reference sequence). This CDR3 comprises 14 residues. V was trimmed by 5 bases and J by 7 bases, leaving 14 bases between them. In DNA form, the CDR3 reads TGTGCCAGTAGTCCCCGGGACTTAGGCGGGGAGCTGTTTTTT. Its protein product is CASSPRDLGGELFF.

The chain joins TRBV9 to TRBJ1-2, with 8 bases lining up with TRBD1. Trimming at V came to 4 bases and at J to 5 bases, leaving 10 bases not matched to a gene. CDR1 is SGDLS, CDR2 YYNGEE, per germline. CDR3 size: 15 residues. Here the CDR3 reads CASSTPIDRGYGYTF. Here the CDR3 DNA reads TGTGCCAGCAGCACTCCGATAGACAGGGGTTATGGCTACACCTTC. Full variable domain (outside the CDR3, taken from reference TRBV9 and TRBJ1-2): DSGVTQTPKHLITATGQRVTLRCSPRSGDLSVYWYQQSLDQGLQFLIQYYNGEERAKGNILERFSAQQFPDLHSELNLSSLELGDSALYFCASSTPIDRGYGYTFGSGTRLTVV.

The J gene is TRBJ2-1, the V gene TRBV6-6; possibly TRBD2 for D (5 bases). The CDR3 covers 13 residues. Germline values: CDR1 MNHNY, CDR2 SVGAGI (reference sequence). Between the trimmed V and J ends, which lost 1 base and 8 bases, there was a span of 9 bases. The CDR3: CASSYLAWDEQFF. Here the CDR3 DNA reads TGTGCCAGCAGTTACTTAGCGTGGGATGAGCAGTTCTTC.

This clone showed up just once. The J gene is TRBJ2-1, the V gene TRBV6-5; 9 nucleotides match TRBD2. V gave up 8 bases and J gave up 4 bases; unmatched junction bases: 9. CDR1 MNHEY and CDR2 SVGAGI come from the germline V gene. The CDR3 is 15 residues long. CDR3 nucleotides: TGTGCCAGCGTCTTTGCTAGCGGGGAGTACAATGAGCAGTTCTTC. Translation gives CASVFASGEYNEQFF.

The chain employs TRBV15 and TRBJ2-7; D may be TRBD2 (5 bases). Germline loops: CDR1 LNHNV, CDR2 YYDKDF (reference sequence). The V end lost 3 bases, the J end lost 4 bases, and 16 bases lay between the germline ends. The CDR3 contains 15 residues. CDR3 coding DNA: TGTGCCACCAGCAGCCACCGGCGACTACCGTACGAGCAGTACGTC. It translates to CATSSHRRLPYEQYV.

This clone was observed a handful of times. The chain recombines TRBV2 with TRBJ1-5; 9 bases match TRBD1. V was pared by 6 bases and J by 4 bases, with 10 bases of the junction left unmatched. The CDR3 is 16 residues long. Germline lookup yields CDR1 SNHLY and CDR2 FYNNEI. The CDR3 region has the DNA TGTGCCAGCAGACCTCGGACAGGGGAAGGGAATCAGCCCCAGCATTTT. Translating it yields CASRPRTGEGNQPQHF.

In nucleotides, the CDR3 is TGTGCCAGCAGCACAGGGGGTAGCAATCAGCCCCAGCATTTT. It translates to CASSTGGSNQPQHF. The genes are TRBV7-9 and TRBJ1-5, with 8 positions matching TRBD1. V lost 5 bases to trimming and J lost 0 bases; unmatched junction nucleotides: 0. Germline CDR1 SEHNR, CDR2 FQNEAQ (reference sequence). The CDR3 sequence is 14 residues long.

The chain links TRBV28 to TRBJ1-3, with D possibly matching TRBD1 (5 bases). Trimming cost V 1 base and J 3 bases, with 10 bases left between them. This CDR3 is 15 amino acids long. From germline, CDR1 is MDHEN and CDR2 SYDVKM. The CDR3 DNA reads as TGTGCCAGCAGTTTATCCGAGGGGCTTGGAAACACCATATATTTT. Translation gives CASSLSEGLGNTIYF.

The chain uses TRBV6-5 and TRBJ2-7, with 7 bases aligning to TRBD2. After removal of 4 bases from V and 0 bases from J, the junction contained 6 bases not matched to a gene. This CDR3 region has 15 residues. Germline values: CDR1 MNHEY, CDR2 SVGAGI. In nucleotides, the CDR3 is TGTGCCAGCAGTTTCCTAGCGGAGCCCTCCTACGAGCAGTACTTC. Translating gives CASSFLAEPSYEQYF.

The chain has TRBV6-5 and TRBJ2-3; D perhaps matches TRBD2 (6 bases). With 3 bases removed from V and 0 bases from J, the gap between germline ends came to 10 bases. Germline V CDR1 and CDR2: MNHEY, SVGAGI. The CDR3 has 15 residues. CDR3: CASSYERASTDTQYF. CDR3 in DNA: TGTGCCAGCAGTTATGAGCGGGCAAGCACAGATACGCAGTATTTT.

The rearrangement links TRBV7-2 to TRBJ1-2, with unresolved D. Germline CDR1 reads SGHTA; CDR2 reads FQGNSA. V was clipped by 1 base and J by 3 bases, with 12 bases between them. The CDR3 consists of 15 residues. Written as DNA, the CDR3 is TGTGCCAGCAGCTTAGAAATGGTGGCGGACTATGGCTACACCTTC. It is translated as CASSLEMVADYGYTF. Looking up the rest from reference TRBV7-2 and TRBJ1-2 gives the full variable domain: GAGVSQSPSNKVTEKGKDVELRCDPISGHTALYWYRQSLGQGLEFLIYFQGNSAPDKSGLPSDRFSAERTGGSVSTLTIQRTQQEDSAVYLCASSLEMVADYGYTFGSGTRLTVV.

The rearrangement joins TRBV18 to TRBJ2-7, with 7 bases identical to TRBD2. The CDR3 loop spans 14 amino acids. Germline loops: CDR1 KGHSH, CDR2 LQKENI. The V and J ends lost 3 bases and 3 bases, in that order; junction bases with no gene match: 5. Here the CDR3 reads CASSPEASGYEQYF. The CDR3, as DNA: TGTGCCAGCTCACCCGAGGCTAGCGGCTACGAGCAGTACTTC.

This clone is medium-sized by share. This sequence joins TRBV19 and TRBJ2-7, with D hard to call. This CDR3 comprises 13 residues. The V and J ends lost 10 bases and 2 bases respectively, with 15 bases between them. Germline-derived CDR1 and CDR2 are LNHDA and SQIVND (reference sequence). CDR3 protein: CATSSPTAYEQYF. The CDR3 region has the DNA TGTGCCACTTCTAGTCCGACGGCCTACGAGCAGTACTTC.